This T cell receptor (beta chain) was obtained from a study of cytotoxic CD8 clonotypes in ibrutinib-treated CLL. Whole-study findings and limits: Sustained-remission and progressing patients were not sampled at matched times.

Profiling relied on immunoSEQ multiplex PCR, and the TCRdb table lists in-frame clones only, not all of them. The repertoire holds about 27,000 clones, with around three quarters as singletons. To note about this clone: The antigen is not known.

Per the germline V gene, CDR1 is LGHNA and CDR2 is YSLEER. The CDR3 length is 16 residues. Trimming pared 3 bases from V and 5 bases from J, leaving 19 bases between. The source material was PBMCs, sampled after 24 months of ibrutinib treatment. This sequence was found in a human donor with chronic lymphocytic leukemia. The chain couples TRBV4-3 to TRBJ1-1; TRBD1 might be the D (5 bases). DNA for the CDR3: TGCGCCAGCAGCCAGGAGTTAGTGGGGGTTGGTACTGAAGCTTTCTTT. The encoded protein is CASSQELVGVGTEAFF.